This T cell receptor (beta chain) is drawn from a study of cytomegalovirus exposure and HLA in healthy donors. The PCR ran on 60 Vbeta and 13 Jbeta primers. Some clones are missing from TCRdb's copy, which holds only in-frame ones; the method was immunoSEQ multiplex PCR. The sample carries some 90,000 clones, 75% to 80% recorded once. Between the trimmed V and J ends, which lost 5 bases and 6 bases, there was a span of 12 bases. The CDR3 extends over 13 amino acids. CDR1 is LNHNV, CDR2 YYDKDF, per germline (reference sequence). Comments on this clone: Its matching antigen is unknown.

The study, taken as a whole, reports: There were 150 to 200 TCR beta chains listed as cytomegalovirus-associated. Links to common viral pathogens appeared, in a later analysis, for several of the most significant clusters. It has been reported that TCR beta sequences accurately predicted the HLA-A and HLA-B alleles of most subjects.

The chain is built from TRBV15 and TRBJ2-3, with a possible D match to TRBD2 (5 bases). Sequenced: PBMCs. The sequence was collected from a female donor in good health and CMV-seronegative. In DNA form, the CDR3 reads TGTGCCACCAGCGGGAGTCCGTTCGATACGCAGTATTTT. Its translation: CATSGSPFDTQYF.